The 20 T cell receptor beta chains reported below all come from one sample, sequenced in a study of cytomegalovirus exposure and HLA in healthy donors. In the PCR, 60 Vbeta and 13 Jbeta primers were used. Measured with immunoSEQ multiplex PCR; TCRdb has only the in-frame clones, and not every one. The repertoire has a few hundred thousand clones, about 79% of them found once; the top ten carry around 2%. Sequencing was performed on PBMCs. The receptors stem from a man aged 18-30 years in good health and CMV-seronegative.

The rearrangement joins TRBV6-4 to TRBJ2-1; tentatively, D is TRBD2 (5 bases). Trimming took 7 bases from V and 1 from J, leaving 8 bases between them. CDR3 size: 13 residues. Germline lookup yields CDR1 MRHNA and CDR2 SNTAGT. CDR3 bases: TGTGCCAGCAAGGGAGAATCCTACAATGAGCAGTTCTTC. It encodes CASKGESYNEQFF.

This clone was picked up one time. The chain uses TRBV5-6 and TRBJ2-3; no clear D gene. CDR1 SGHDT and CDR2 YYEEEE come from the germline V gene. The V gene lost 5 bases and the J gene lost 4 bases, with 11 bases spanning the gap. The CDR3 covers 13 residues. The DNA of the CDR3 is TGTGCCAGCAGGCCTACTTCGGCAGATACGCAGTATTTT. Translating it yields CASRPTSADTQYF.

The count of this clone is one. This rearrangement joins TRBV28 to TRBJ1-5; D remains ambiguous. Germline CDR1 is MDHEN and CDR2 is SYDVKM. V was cut by 7 bases and J by 3 bases, with 7 bases left in between. There are 12 residues in the CDR3. The CDR3 region is CASNDYNQPQHF. The CDR3 DNA is TGTGCCAGCAATGACTACAATCAGCCCCAGCATTTT.

This chain connects TRBV5-1 to TRBJ2-5; 9 positions agree with TRBD1. The J call could be wrong; TRBJ2-7 is a better fit for the DNA end. This CDR3 has 13 residues. CDR1 SGHRS and CDR2 YFSETQ come from the germline V gene. Here the CDR3 reads CASSSGTGYEQYF. The CDR3 DNA reads as TGCGCCAGCAGCTCAGGGACAGGGTACGAGCAGTACTTC.

The rearrangement uses TRBV30 and TRBJ1-5; D gene unclear. Germline-derived CDR1 and CDR2 are GTSNPN and SVGIG (reference sequence). V was cut by 0 bases and J by 4 bases, with 10 bases left in between. This CDR3 region has 14 residues. In DNA form, the CDR3 reads TGTGCCTGGAGTGTCCATATTACAAATCAGCCCCAGCATTTT. Protein sequence: CAWSVHITNQPQHF.

V and J are TRBV6-4 and TRBJ2-3; perhaps TRBD2 as D (6 bases). V was shortened by 6 bases and J by 1 base, with 14 bases between the two germline ends. This CDR3 region has 15 residues. CDR1 and CDR2 (germline): MRHNA, SNTAGT. The CDR3 reads CASSEGLSGTDTQYF. CDR3 nucleotides: TGTGCCAGCAGCGAAGGACTATCGGGCACAGATACGCAGTATTTT.

The V call is TRBV7-3, the J call TRBJ1-2; 7 bases line up with TRBD1. The length of the CDR3 is 16 residues. With 8 bases clipped from V and 5 bases from J, the junction kept 17 bases outside the gene matches. Germline CDR1 reads SGHTA; CDR2 reads FQGTGA. Written as DNA, the CDR3 is TGTGCCAGCGGGACGTTGATAGGGGGCGAGGAGTATGGCTACACCTTC. Amino acids: CASGTLIGGEEYGYTF.

This clone has just a few counts. The chain employs TRBV29-1 and TRBJ2-4; D may be TRBD2 (6 bases). CDR1 is SQVTM and CDR2 is ANQGSEA in the germline V gene. The V end lost 7 bases, the J end lost 4 bases, and 14 bases lay between the germline ends. The CDR3 extends over 13 amino acids. CDR3 region: CSGMWGLKNIQYF. CDR3 nucleotides: TGCAGCGGTATGTGGGGACTGAAAAACATTCAGTACTTC. Based on the CDR3 plus reference TRBV29-1 and TRBJ2-4, the full variable domain is SAVISQKPSRDICQRGTSLTIQCQVDSQVTMMFWYRQQPGQSLTLIATANQGSEATYESGFVIDKFPISRPNLTFSTLTVSNMSPEDSSIYLCSGMWGLKNIQYFGAGTRLSVL.

A few counts support this clone. This sequence joins TRBV5-8 and TRBJ1-2; 8 nucleotides match TRBD1. Losses at the gene ends were 4 bases for V and 3 bases for J; bases not matched to a gene: 11. This CDR3 has 16 amino acids. Germline CDR1 reads SGHTS; CDR2 reads YDEGEE. The CDR3 spells CASSLIPDRAYYGYTF. CDR3 in DNA: TGTGCCAGCAGCCTGATCCCGGACAGGGCGTACTATGGCTACACCTTC. The entire variable domain, with the rest obtained from reference TRBV5-8 and TRBJ1-2, is as follows: EAGVTQSPTHLIKTRGQQATLRCSPISGHTSVYWYQQALGLGLQFLLWYDEGEERNRGNFPPRFSGRQFPNYSSELNVNALELEDSALYLCASSLIPDRAYYGYTFGSGTRLTVV.

The chain combines TRBV11-2 with TRBJ1-1; D call uncertain. The CDR3 is made up of 10 amino acids. Trimming removed 0 bases from V and 13 bases from J, with 6 bases in between. Germline loops: CDR1 SGHAT, CDR2 FQNNGV. The DNA for the CDR3 is TGTGCCAGCAGCTTAGATACAGTTTTCTTT. Its protein product is CASSLDTVFF.

The chain carries TRBV5-6 and TRBJ1-3; weak D call: TRBD1 (5 bases). CDR3 length: 14 amino acids. V dropped 5 bases and J dropped 2 bases, with 11 bases sitting between them. Looked up from germline, CDR1 is SGHDT and CDR2 is YYEEEE. The DNA of the CDR3 is TGTGCCAGCAGTTCCAGGGTAACTGGAAACACCATATATTTT. This encodes CASSSRVTGNTIYF.

The chain joins TRBV19 to TRBJ1-1, with D possibly TRBD1 on 6 matching bases. Trimming left V 5 bases short and J 0 bases short, with 7 bases between. Germline loops: CDR1 LNHDA, CDR2 SQIVND (reference sequence). The CDR3 spans 13 residues. DNA of the CDR3: TGTGCCAGTAGTGGGGGCATGAACACTGAAGCTTTCTTT. This translates into CASSGGMNTEAFF.

V usage is TRBV6-5 and J usage is TRBJ2-5; TRBD1 might be the D (6 bases). The CDR3 spans 15 residues. From germline, CDR1 is MNHEY and CDR2 SVGAGI. V dropped 2 bases and J dropped 4 bases, with 14 bases sitting between them. The CDR3 sequence is CASSYTGQPGETQYF. The CDR3 DNA reads TGTGCCAGCAGTTACACCGGACAGCCGGGAGAGACCCAGTACTTC.

This clone was picked up one time. This sequence joins TRBV7-9 and TRBJ1-2; the D gene is possibly TRBD1 (6 bases). V lost 5 bases, J lost 8 bases, and 18 bases lay in between. The CDR3 is 14 residues long. The V gene's germline CDR1 is SEHNR and CDR2 FQNEAQ (reference sequence). The CDR3, as DNA: TGTGCCAGCAGCCTATACACGGGACAAGGCGGCTACACCTTC. This codes for CASSLYTGQGGYTF.

This chain links TRBV4-3 with TRBJ2-7; 8 bases align to TRBD1. The V segment lost 0 bases and the J segment 0 bases; nucleotides outside the gene matches: 4. Germline CDR1 is LGHNA and CDR2 is YSLEER. There are 16 residues in the CDR3. The CDR3 coding sequence is TGCGCCAGCAGCCAAGAGATAACAGGGGGCTCCTACGAGCAGTACTTC. It specifies CASSQEITGGSYEQYF.

This clone was picked up one time. The chain has TRBV19 and TRBJ2-1, with 7 bases fitting TRBD2. This CDR3 has 18 residues. Germline V gene sequence: CDR1 LNHDA, CDR2 SQIVND (reference sequence). V gave up 3 bases and J gave up 4 bases; unmatched junction bases: 15. The CDR3, as DNA: TGTGCCAGTAGTATGGGGGGGTTTTTGGGGGTAGATTACAATGAGCAGTTCTTC. Translated, it gives CASSMGGFLGVDYNEQFF.

Worth noting for this clone: This specimen includes other DNA sequences encoding the same CDR3. The chain links TRBV10-3 to TRBJ2-7, with 8 nucleotides matching TRBD2. The CDR3 sequence is 12 residues long. V lost 6 bases, J lost 6 bases, and 4 bases stayed unmatched. CDR1 and CDR2 from the germline V gene are ENHRY and SYGVKD. The CDR3, as DNA: TGTGCCATCAGAAGCGGGAGTGGCGAGCAGTACTTC. This codes for CAIRSGSGEQYF.

This chain joins TRBV28 and TRBJ2-5, with a tentative D call TRBD1 (6 bases). The CDR3 length is 13 residues. V was trimmed by 1 base and J by 4 bases, leaving 7 bases between them. In germline, CDR1 is MDHEN, CDR2 SYDVKM. The CDR3 DNA follows: TGTGCCAGCAGTTTATTCAGGGGAGAGACCCAGTACTTC. It encodes CASSLFRGETQYF.

This clone showed up just a few times. The chain couples TRBV7-2 to TRBJ1-2, with D perhaps TRBD1 (6 bases). Between the trimmed V and J ends, which lost 1 base and 1 base, there was a span of 10 bases. CDR3 size: 15 residues. Germline-derived CDR1 and CDR2 are SGHTA and FQGNSA. In DNA form, the CDR3 reads TGTGCCAGCAGCTTAGTGGGACACAATAACTATGGCTACACCTTC. It is translated as CASSLVGHNNYGYTF.

The chain recombines TRBV7-6 with TRBJ2-3, with TRBD1 matching over 12 bases. J lost 6 bases, V lost 4 bases, and 17 bases had no gene match. The length of the CDR3 is 19 residues. Germline V lookup: CDR1 SGHVS, CDR2 FNYEAQ. CDR3 bases: TGTGCCAGCAGCTCCTTAGTGGGGACAGGGGGCGCTCCGGCGGATACGCAGTATTTT. Residues: CASSSLVGTGGAPADTQYF. The variable domain in full, with the rest retrieved from reference TRBV7-6 and TRBJ2-3, is GAGVSQSPRYKVTKRGQDVALRCDPISGHVSLYWYRQALGQGPEFLTYFNYEAQQDKSGLPNDRFSAERPEGSISTLTIQRTEQRDSAMYRCASSSLVGTGGAPADTQYFGPGTRLTVL.